This T cell receptor (beta chain) was retrieved from a study of T cells after yellow fever vaccination (dated by TCRdb to about 2019). Broadly, across the study: The SMART-Seq v4 Ultra Low Input RNA kit was used to prepare libraries from fractions with low cell numbers. To track T-cell clones before and after primary and booster YFV17D yellow fever vaccination, bulk TCR alpha and beta repertoires were sequenced longitudinally. Two healthy male donors, one aged 18 to 29 and one aged 30 to 40 years, made up the cohort. Blood was collected at multiple timepoints before and after primary and secondary immunization, and bulk PBMC replicates and cell subsets were isolated.

The count of this clonotype is one. Its cognate antigen has yet to be identified. There are no base qualities to consult, and no much larger clone falls within one base. Evidence from a single read is weak. Reading the label with the study, this specimen's treatment or condition is: live attenuated yellow fever vaccine strain. At every blood-draw timepoint, two biological replicates of bulk PBMCs were collected. PBMCs were isolated from peripheral blood using a standard Ficoll-Paque protocol. TriZol was used to extract RNA from bulk PBMCs, from CD4 and CD8 fractions, and from dextramer-positive and dextramer-negative fractions. Summary of the overall study and its limitations: A small share of clonotypes was detected in both CD4 and CD8 compartments, with the overlap likely arising from convergent recombination. Computational filtering was required because FACS-sorted repertoires could contain abundant contaminating clonotypes from the bulk population. The secondary T-cell response was found to be weaker but faster than the primary response, with a peak reached on day 5 rather than on day 15. The study included only a couple of donors, which limits how far the findings can be generalized. After the booster, most of the clones that had expanded following primary vaccination were detected again (96% of CD4 and 80% to 90% of CD8), which suggests that memory was broadly maintained.

The CDR3 numbers 14 residues from cysteine through phenylalanine. Only the CDR3 DNA stays, 42 bases, in frame from base 1. V is pared back by 4 bases and J by 0 bases, with 4 bases lying between the germline termini. CDR1 is given as LGHDT and CDR2 as YNNKEL, both from the germline V gene (reference sequence). TCR cDNA was synthesized by 5'RACE template switching, through which a universal primer site and unique molecular identifiers were introduced. Priming for cDNA synthesis came from both the TCR alpha and TCR beta constant segments. Library amplification used two PCR steps, and the second PCR step added sample barcodes and sequencing adapters. Sequencing of the libraries was done on either Illumina HiSeq 2500 (2x100 bp) or NovaSeq (2x150 bp). The authors' analysis ran thus. MIGEC was used to demultiplex reads and collapse the reads into UMI consensus sequences, and MiXCR was used for V(D)J alignment. Clonotypes responding to the vaccine were identified with edgeR on replicate PBMC samples, with the criteria of FDR below 0.01 and a log2 fold change above 5 up to day 15. Each bulk clonotype was labeled CD4 or CD8 based on which sequenced repertoire, CD4 or CD8, contained the clonotype at higher abundance. In-frame beta chains were kept once TCRdb had trimmed the public reads at Q25 with fastp and called clones with MiXCR. Each CDR3 protein gets just one entry, which takes the most common genes and DNA from the rows behind it. TCRdb's processing, not the authors' own work, is the source of the V and J calls. The sample table contains 500,000 to 650,000 distinct CDR3 sequences; only one count was recorded for about 15% of them. Of the sample, approximately 15% is held by the ten largest clones.

Sequenced here: PBMCs, sampled 5 to 6 days after the first yellow fever vaccination. The rearranged segments are TRBV3-1 and TRBJ2-6; the D gene identity is not certain. The clonotype comes from a man between 18 and 35 years old who received the YFV17D yellow fever vaccine. The CDR3 sequence is CASSRRSGANVLTF. The DNA is TGTGCCAGCAGCCGTCGCTCTGGGGCCAACGTCCTGACTTTC.